A single sample is the source of the 28 T cell receptor beta chains below, sequenced in a study of T cell repertoires in urothelial bladder cancer. The protocol was immunoSEQ multiplex PCR, while the TCRdb copy is restricted to in-frame clones and leaves out a portion. Among about 9,000 clones, about three fifths were seen once, and the ten largest hold 32%. Sequencing input: tumor-infiltrating cells from bladder cancer. The receptors stem from a human donor with urothelial carcinoma.

V usage is TRBV21-1 and J usage is TRBJ1-5. TRBV21-1 is reported as a pseudogene. This CDR3 is 16 amino acids long. This CDR3 is CASSKGTQGSNQPQHF. The CDR3, as DNA: TGTGCCAGCAGCAAGGGGACGCAGGGCAGCAATCAGCCCCAGCATTTT.

The genes are TRBV29-1 and TRBJ2-3; D is ambiguous. The CDR3 runs to 15 residues. Trimming left V 3 bases short and J 1 base short, with 14 bases between. Germline values: CDR1 SQVTM, CDR2 ANQGSEA. CDR3 bases: TGCAGCGTTGAGAACGGCTACTTCGGCACAGATACGCAGTATTTT. Protein sequence: CSVENGYFGTDTQYF.

The J gene is TRBJ1-2, the V gene TRBV9; a possible D gene is TRBD1 (6 bases). The CDR3 consists of 17 residues. Trimming pared 0 bases from V and 3 bases from J, leaving 18 bases between. Germline assignment: CDR1 SGDLS and CDR2 YYNGEE. The CDR3 spells CASSVVPAGALDYGYTF. CDR3 bases: TGTGCCAGCAGCGTAGTCCCAGCAGGGGCCCTAGACTATGGCTACACCTTC.

The chain joins TRBV9 to TRBJ1-2; 7 nucleotides match TRBD1. Germline lookup yields CDR1 SGDLS and CDR2 YYNGEE. Trimming cost V 0 bases and J 3 bases; bases outside gene matches: 2. The length of the CDR3 is 14 residues. The CDR3 region is CASSVAGTDYGYTF. The CDR3 nucleotides are TGTGCCAGCAGCGTAGCCGGGACAGACTATGGCTACACCTTC.

The rearrangement joins TRBV30 to TRBJ2-1, with 8 positions matching TRBD2. CDR3 length: 18 residues. After removal of 1 base from V and 3 bases from J, the junction contained 14 bases not matched to a gene. CDR1 is GTSNPN, CDR2 SVGIG, per germline (reference sequence). The CDR3 spells CAWSAAGGGPLFYNEQFF. The CDR3 DNA is TGTGCCTGGAGTGCGGCTGGCGGGGGGCCCCTTTTCTACAATGAGCAGTTCTTC.

The chain recombines TRBV2 with TRBJ2-3; perhaps TRBD2 as D (6 bases). Germline loops: CDR1 SNHLY, CDR2 FYNNEI. The length of the CDR3 is 12 residues. V was shortened by 8 bases and J by 9 bases, with 15 bases between the two germline ends. The CDR3 protein is CASSGESETQYF. In DNA, the CDR3 is TGTGCCAGCTCGGGGGAGTCTGAGACGCAGTATTTT.

CDR3 region: CASSQGDLYGYTF. The CDR3 DNA is TGTGCCAGCAGTCAGGGGGACCTCTATGGCTACACCTTC. The chain joins TRBV6-1 to TRBJ1-2; 7 nucleotides line up with TRBD1. The V segment lost 5 bases and the J segment 4 bases; nucleotides outside the gene matches: 4. Germline CDR1 MNHNS, CDR2 SASEGT. This CDR3 comprises 13 residues.

This chain uses TRBV7-2 with TRBJ2-2, with D possibly being TRBD1 (5 bases). CDR3 length: 15 amino acids. CDR1 and CDR2 from the germline V gene are SGHTA and FQGNSA. Between the trimmed V and J ends, which lost 3 bases and 9 bases, there was a span of 17 bases. The CDR3 reads CASSLGPRAARELFF. The CDR3 coding sequence is TGTGCCAGCAGCTTGGGCCCCAGGGCCGCCCGGGAGCTGTTTTTT.

By proportion, this clone is hyperexpanded. The chain is built from TRBV21-1 and TRBJ1-4. TRBV21-1 is recorded as a pseudogene. The CDR3 totals 13 residues. The CDR3 sequence is CAIYCRVNEKLFF. The CDR3 nucleotides are TGTGCCATTTACTGCCGGGTAAATGAAAAACTGTTTTTT.

This chain joins TRBV6-5 and TRBJ1-2; possible D gene TRBD1, 5 bases. This CDR3 has 13 amino acids. The V gene lost 8 bases and the J gene lost 4 bases, with 14 bases spanning the gap. Germline V CDR1 and CDR2: MNHEY, SVGAGI. This CDR3 reads CASRDGNFYGYTF. The CDR3 nucleotides are TGTGCCAGCCGGGACGGAAATTTCTATGGCTACACCTTC.

This clone has just a few counts. The chain combines TRBV2 with TRBJ1-1; no clear D. CDR1 and CDR2 from the germline V gene are SNHLY and FYNNEI. CDR3 size: 11 residues. V dropped 2 bases and J dropped 7 bases, with 5 bases sitting between them. The CDR3 bases are TGTGCCAGCAGTGAAATGAGTGAAGCTTTCTTT. Amino acids: CASSEMSEAFF.

The chain combines TRBV7-6 with TRBJ2-1, with TRBD2 identical over 9 bases. The V gene end was trimmed by 5 bases and the J gene end by 9 bases; junction bases not matched to a gene: 14. CDR1 is SGHVS and CDR2 is FNYEAQ in the germline V gene. The CDR3 contains 16 residues. The CDR3 region has the DNA TGTGCCAGCAGCCCCCAGGGCGGGGGGGCGTTTGGTGAGCAGTTCTTC. Its protein is CASSPQGGGAFGEQFF.

This clone is classed as medium-sized. The chain couples TRBV5-6 to TRBJ2-5; the D is unclear. The CDR3 runs 13 residues. Trimming cost V 5 bases and J 9 bases, with 17 bases left between them. Per germline, CDR1 SGHDT and CDR2 YYEEEE. The CDR3 region is CASRREVFEAQYF. DNA of the CDR3: TGTGCCAGCAGACGAGAGGTATTCGAGGCCCAGTACTTC.

This clone has only a few counts. The V call is TRBV7-6, the J call TRBJ2-7; TRBD2 matches at 9 bases. V shed 1 base and J 6 bases; nucleotides not matched to a gene: 4. The germline CDR1 and CDR2 sequences are SGHVS and FNYEAQ. CDR3 length: 14 amino acids. The CDR3 nucleotides read TGTGCCAGCAGCTTAGGCGGGGGGGCCCCCGAGCAGTACTTC. Protein: CASSLGGGAPEQYF.

The chain combines TRBV4-1 with TRBJ2-7; D might be TRBD2 (6 bases). Germline V gives CDR1 MGHRA, CDR2 YSYEKL. The CDR3 covers 16 residues. Trimming left V 0 bases short and J 5 bases short, with 17 bases between. Here the CDR3 reads CASSQDHGGLPHEQYF. Written as DNA, the CDR3 is TGCGCCAGCAGCCAAGATCACGGGGGACTCCCTCACGAGCAGTACTTC.

The count of this clone is one. The rearrangement uses TRBV4-1 and TRBJ2-6; 7 positions match TRBD1. The CDR3 length is 15 residues. V was pared by 1 base and J by 4 bases, with 1 base of the junction left unmatched. Germline values: CDR1 MGHRA, CDR2 YSYEKL. CDR3 in DNA: TGCGCCAGCAGCCAAGTGGGACAGGGGGCCAACGTCCTGACTTTC. It is translated as CASSQVGQGANVLTF.

V is TRBV6-6 and J is TRBJ1-6; 8 bases agree with TRBD1. There are 14 residues in the CDR3. V dropped 6 bases and J dropped 12; count of bases not matched to a gene: 10. Germline CDR1 is MNHNY and CDR2 is SVGAGI (reference sequence). The CDR3 sequence is CASRTGTGPVPLHF. The CDR3 region has the DNA TGTGCCAGCAGAACCGGGACAGGCCCTGTACCCCTCCACTTT.

The chain joins TRBV29-1 to TRBJ1-2; D unresolved. Trimming shortened V by 7 bases and J by 5 bases, and 8 bases separated the two germline ends. Looked up from germline, CDR1 is SQVTM and CDR2 is ANQGSEA. The length of the CDR3 is 10 residues. CDR3 amino acids: CSAVGYGYTF. As DNA, the CDR3 is TGCAGCGCTGTGGGTTATGGCTACACCTTC. The full variable domain, its missing parts supplied by reference TRBV29-1 and TRBJ1-2, is SAVISQKPSRDICQRGTSLTIQCQVDSQVTMMFWYRQQPGQSLTLIATANQGSEATYESGFVIDKFPISRPNLTFSTLTVSNMSPEDSSIYLCSAVGYGYTFGSGTRLTVV.

The CDR3 region has the DNA TGCGCCAGCAGCTTGAGGGCAGGGGATGGCTACACCTTC. This gives the protein CASSLRAGDGYTF. The V gene is TRBV5-1, the J gene TRBJ1-2; possibly TRBD1 for D (6 bases). The CDR3 runs 13 residues. Between the trimmed V and J ends, which lost 1 base and 6 bases, there was a span of 10 bases. CDR1 SGHRS and CDR2 YFSETQ come from the germline V gene.

This clone appeared a single time. This chain uses TRBV6-1 with TRBJ1-2; 7 bases are shared with TRBD1. This CDR3 contains 14 residues. V dropped 5 bases and J dropped 4; count of bases not matched to a gene: 7. Per germline, CDR1 MNHNS and CDR2 SASEGT. Here the CDR3 reads CASSRQGQGYGYTF. CDR3 nucleotides: TGTGCCAGCAGTCGACAGGGTCAGGGCTATGGCTACACCTTC.

This sequence joins TRBV9 and TRBJ1-2, with a weak D call TRBD1 (5 bases). The germline V gene has CDR1 SGDLS and CDR2 YYNGEE. This CDR3 is built from 15 residues. Trimming took off 4 bases at V and 0 bases at J, with 13 bases between the two ends. As DNA, the CDR3 is TGTGCCAGCAGCATCAGTGAGACAGCTAACTATGGCTACACCTTC. This encodes CASSISETANYGYTF.

This clone was seen a few times. The V and J genes are TRBV4-1 and TRBJ1-2, with D perhaps TRBD1 (6 bases). Trimming removed 0 bases from V and 4 bases from J, with 12 bases in between. CDR1 and CDR2 (germline): MGHRA, YSYEKL. The CDR3 contains 15 residues. This chain's CDR3 is CASSQDLADSYGYTF. Written as DNA, the CDR3 is TGCGCCAGCAGCCAAGACCTCGCGGACAGCTATGGCTACACCTTC.

There are a few counts of this clone. V is TRBV28 and J is TRBJ1-3; D is ambiguous. V dropped 3 bases and J dropped 1 base, with 7 bases sitting between them. The CDR3 consists of 14 residues. The germline CDR1 and CDR2 sequences are MDHEN and SYDVKM. Written as DNA, the CDR3 is TGTGCCAGCAGTTTTGCAGGATCTGGAAACACCATATATTTT. Translation gives CASSFAGSGNTIYF.

The chain employs TRBV25-1 and TRBJ2-2; 8 nucleotides line up with TRBD1. This CDR3 spans 15 amino acids. Germline V CDR1 and CDR2: MGHDK, SYGVNS. The trim removed 2 bases at V and 4 bases at J, leaving 3 bases unmatched. CDR3 nucleotides: TGTGCCAGCAGTGAACGACAGGGGCCCACCGGGGAGCTGTTTTTT. Protein: CASSERQGPTGELFF. Combining the CDR3 with reference TRBV25-1 and TRBJ2-2 gives the whole variable domain EADIYQTPRYLVIGTGKKITLECSQTMGHDKMYWYQQDPGMELHLIHYSYGVNSTEKGDLSSESTVSRIRTEHFPLTLESARPSHTSQYLCASSERQGPTGELFFGEGSRLTVL.

This clone appeared a few times. The V call is TRBV27, the J call TRBJ2-7; 12 nucleotides agree with TRBD2. CDR1 and CDR2 from the germline V gene are MNHEY and SMNVEV (reference sequence). After removal of 4 bases from V and 7 bases from J, the junction contained 5 bases not matched to a gene. This CDR3 has 14 amino acids. The CDR3 region is CASSSSGGGREQYF. The CDR3 DNA reads as TGTGCCAGCAGTTCTAGCGGGGGGGGCCGGGAGCAGTACTTC.

V is TRBV10-2 and J is TRBJ2-2; 9 bases align to TRBD2. With V trimmed by 10 bases and J by 2 bases, 8 bases remained unmatched. Germline V gene lookup returns CDR1 WSHSY and CDR2 SAAADI. This CDR3 is 15 amino acids long. CDR3 protein: CATHSAGGNTGELFF. Written as DNA, the CDR3 is TGCGCCACCCATTCAGCGGGGGGTAACACCGGGGAGCTGTTTTTT.

Of note for this clone: The junction shows a germline mismatch at one end, possibly a read error. V and J are TRBV7-2 and TRBJ1-4; D gene unclear. CDR3 length: 16 residues. The germline gives CDR1 SGHTA, CDR2 FQGNSA. CDR3 in amino acids: CASSLAGSGTNEKLFF. The CDR3 bases are TGTGCCAGCAGCCTAGCGGGGTCCGGGACTAATGAAAAACTGTTTTTT.

The chain combines TRBV4-1 with TRBJ2-2; D not resolved. Germline V gene data show CDR1 as MGHRA and CDR2 as YSYEKL. V shed 1 base and J shed 0 bases, with 9 bases lying between them. There are 16 residues in the CDR3. CDR3 amino acids: CASSQAGLTNTGELFF. CDR3 DNA: TGCGCCAGCAGCCAAGCGGGCCTTACGAACACCGGGGAGCTGTTTTTT.